This T cell receptor beta chain was sequenced for a study of T cells in Graves' hyperthyroidism and ophthalmopathy. Turning to the study itself: Peripheral blood collection took place at initial diagnosis, before any treatment. Whole-study findings and limits: The model made its ophthalmopathy prediction, and onset followed a median approximately six months later.

This clonotype has a count of ten or more. The antigen remains undetermined. This CDR3 region has 13 residues. The V and J ends lost 6 bases and 7 bases respectively, with 10 bases between them. Looked up from germline, CDR1 is SNHLY and CDR2 is FYNNEI. Exclusion followed for patients with uncontrolled infection, other autoimmune disease, pregnancy or lactation. The authors obtained PBMCs from about 9.5 ml of fresh peripheral blood. Amplification of TCR beta CDR3 regions was performed using RNA transcripts as template. When the TCR CDR3 underwent first-round RT-PCR, the HTBI primer set was used. TCRdb reanalysed the multiplex PCR reads using MiXCR and keeps one entry per CDR3 protein. The sample records about 840,000 distinct CDR3 sequences, about two fifths being singletons.

The sequencing input was blood. The V gene is TRBV2, the J gene TRBJ1-6; the D is unclear. This TCR was recovered from a man between 18 and 29 years old with Graves' hyperthyroidism. This CDR3 reads CASRRAENSPLHF. The CDR3 DNA reads as TGTGCCAGCAGGAGGGCAGAGAATTCACCCCTCCACTTT.